The 14 T cell receptor beta chains below come from one sample, sequenced in a study of cytomegalovirus exposure and HLA in healthy donors. The PCR made use of 60 Vbeta and 13 Jbeta primers. Produced via immunoSEQ multiplex PCR; TCRdb's table is partial and in-frame only. The table includes over 150,000 clones, 70% to 90% detected once. Material: PBMCs. The receptors come from a young man in good health and CMV-seropositive.

For this clone: At one of its ends the junction is not consistent with the germline gene, which may arise from a read error. The chain is built from TRBV7-9 and TRBJ2-4; D gene unclear. Germline lookup yields CDR1 SEHNR and CDR2 FQNEAQ (reference sequence). The CDR3 is 16 amino acids. CDR3 region: CSSSPKLAPLGNIQYF. The CDR3 DNA reads as TGTTCCAGCAGCCCTAAATTAGCACCACTTGGAAACATTCAGTACTTC. Based on the CDR3 plus reference TRBV7-9 and TRBJ2-4, the full variable domain is DTGVSQNPRHKITKRGQNVTFRCDPISEHNRLYWYRQTLGQGPEFLTYFQNEAQLEKSRLLSDRFSAERPKGSFSTLEIQRTEQGDSAMYLCSSSPKLAPLGNIQYFGAGTRLSVL.

The gene calls are TRBV18 and TRBJ2-7; 7 positions match TRBD1. Unmatched junction bases numbered 10, after V lost 2 bases and J lost 3 bases. Germline values: CDR1 KGHSH, CDR2 LQKENI. This CDR3 is built from 16 residues. The CDR3 protein is CASSPNPGTADYEQYF. The DNA of the CDR3 is TGTGCCAGCTCACCAAACCCCGGGACAGCAGACTACGAGCAGTACTTC.

The V gene is TRBV7-2, the J gene TRBJ2-2; the match to TRBD2 covers 7 bases. The CDR3 consists of 15 residues. V lost 1 base and J lost 5; bases outside the gene matches: 4. Germline lookup yields CDR1 SGHTA and CDR2 FQGNSA. CDR3 loop: CASSLDRGGTGELFF. CDR3 DNA: TGTGCCAGCAGCTTAGATCGGGGAGGGACCGGGGAGCTGTTTTTT.

The chain recombines TRBV25-1 with TRBJ2-4; 8 bases are a match to TRBD1. Germline V gene sequence: CDR1 MGHDK, CDR2 SYGVNS. There are 14 residues in the CDR3. J lost 7 bases, V lost 2 bases, and 4 bases had no gene match. CDR3 sequence reads: CASSELGQGNIQYF. The CDR3 coding sequence is TGTGCCAGCAGTGAACTCGGACAGGGTAACATTCAGTACTTC. The whole variable domain, remainder taken from reference TRBV25-1 and TRBJ2-4, is EADIYQTPRYLVIGTGKKITLECSQTMGHDKMYWYQQDPGMELHLIHYSYGVNSTEKGDLSSESTVSRIRTEHFPLTLESARPSHTSQYLCASSELGQGNIQYFGAGTRLSVL.

The chain recombines TRBV27 with TRBJ1-5; no firm D call. Looked up from germline, CDR1 is MNHEY and CDR2 is SMNVEV (reference sequence). Trimming took 4 bases from V and 7 from J, leaving 14 bases between them. There are 14 residues in the CDR3. The CDR3 DNA follows: TGTGCCAGCAGTTCCCAGAGGGCGCGGCAGCCCCAGCATTTT. Its translation is CASSSQRARQPQHF.

The chain is built from TRBV7-9 and TRBJ1-4, with D perhaps TRBD1 (5 bases). Germline V CDR1 and CDR2: SEHNR, FQNEAQ (reference sequence). The V gene lost 5 bases and the J gene lost 6 bases, with 13 bases spanning the gap. The CDR3 is made up of 14 amino acids. CDR3 DNA sequence: TGTGCCAGCAGCCCGGGACTTATCGATGAAAAACTGTTTTTT. Translated: CASSPGLIDEKLFF.

The gene calls are TRBV14 and TRBJ2-3; the D gene is possibly TRBD2 (6 bases). Germline V gene data show CDR1 as SGHDN and CDR2 as FVKESK. V lost 7 bases and J lost 0, with 14 bases in between. CDR3 length: 15 amino acids. CDR3 in DNA: TGTGCCAGCACCCGGGGACTTACTAGCACAGATACGCAGTATTTT. Encoded protein: CASTRGLTSTDTQYF.

The CDR3 DNA reads as TGTGCCAGCAGCTCGGCTGGGACTAGCGCATACAATGAGCAGTTCTTC. It codes for CASSSAGTSAYNEQFF. The gene calls are TRBV11-3 and TRBJ2-1, with TRBD2 matching 10 bases. Germline CDR1 SGHNT, CDR2 YENEEA. V lost 4 bases to trimming and J lost 4 bases; unmatched junction nucleotides: 7. The CDR3 has 16 residues.

The V gene is TRBV5-1, the J gene TRBJ2-3; 10 nucleotides match TRBD2. This CDR3 region has 16 residues. Unmatched junction bases numbered 7, after V lost 0 bases and J lost 6 bases. CDR1 and CDR2 (germline): SGHRS, YFSETQ. CDR3 nucleotides: TGCGCCAGCAGCTTGGCTCCTAGCGGGAGTCCGGATACGCAGTATTTT. Protein: CASSLAPSGSPDTQYF.

The J gene is TRBJ2-5, the V gene TRBV5-4, with 12 bases identical to TRBD2. The assigned J gene may be wrong: the sequence end matches TRBJ2-7 better. Looked up from germline, CDR1 is SGHNT and CDR2 is YYREEE (reference sequence). The CDR3 contains 17 residues. As DNA, the CDR3 is TGTGCCAGCAGCTTGTCGGCTAGCGGGAGGGCCAGGTACGAGCAGTACTTC. Encoded protein: CASSLSASGRARYEQYF.

The chain is built from TRBV11-3 and TRBJ2-1; maybe TRBD2 (6 bases). The ends were cut back, 1 base at V and 7 bases at J, with 8 bases in the middle. Looked up from germline, CDR1 is SGHNT and CDR2 is YENEEA. CDR3 size: 13 residues. The CDR3: CASSLVGGNEQFF. CDR3 bases: TGTGCCAGCAGCTTAGTCGGGGGAAATGAGCAGTTCTTC.

This sequence joins TRBV18 and TRBJ2-3; tentatively, D is TRBD2 (7 bases). Germline V gene sequence: CDR1 KGHSH, CDR2 LQKENI. The CDR3 has 15 residues. The V and J ends lost 4 bases and 3 bases respectively, with 14 bases between them. The CDR3 DNA sequence: TGTGCCAGCTCACTAGGCGGGGGCAGGACAGATACGCAGTATTTT. Its translation is CASSLGGGRTDTQYF.

This clone turned up a few times. The chain joins TRBV5-1 to TRBJ1-5; D may be TRBD1 (6 bases). CDR1 is SGHRS and CDR2 is YFSETQ in the germline V gene. The V end was cut by 4 bases, the J end by 1 base, with 9 bases between. CDR3 size: 14 residues. The CDR3 here is CASSPGQSNQPQHF. In nucleotides, the CDR3 is TGCGCCAGCAGCCCCGGACAGAGCAATCAGCCCCAGCATTTT.

Sample share makes this clone medium-sized (0.01 to 0.1%). The rearrangement links TRBV25-1 to TRBJ2-2; TRBD1 aligns across 8 bases. Germline V gene data show CDR1 as MGHDK and CDR2 as SYGVNS. V lost 3 bases, J lost 3 bases, and 0 bases stayed unmatched. The CDR3 is made up of 14 amino acids. The CDR3, as DNA: TGTGCCAGCAGTGAGGACAGGGACACCGGGGAGCTGTTTTTT. Protein product: CASSEDRDTGELFF.